The rows below give T cell receptor beta chains drawn from one sample of a study of blood T cells in healthy people across ages. TCRdb processed the 5' RACE reads anew with MiXCR; each CDR3 protein has one entry. The sample lists about 640,000 distinct CDR3 sequences, under 70% occurring once. Material: blood. The receptor set was obtained from a man in his fifties or sixties in good health. The CDR3 runs from the conserved cysteine through the conserved F or W. A D gene is named only where the DNA matches it firmly. The size field is filled for only some rows; it gives once, few, many or a size class.

.,TRBJ2-5,.,TRBV5-1,TGCGCCAGCAGCTTGGGGGCGGCGGGGGAGACCCAGTACTTC,CASSLGAAGETQYF
.,TRBJ2-1,.,TRBV6-1,TGTGCCAGCAGTGCCTCCCAGGGTGGCTCCTACAATGAGCAGTTCTTC,CASSASQGGSYNEQFF
.,TRBJ2-7,few,TRBV2,TGTGCCAGCAGTGTCACAGCGTACGAGCAGTACTTC,CASSVTAYEQYF
.,TRBJ1-2,once,TRBV5-6,TGTGCCGGCAACAGAGAAGTTGATGGCTACACCTTC,CAGNREVDGYTF
.,TRBJ2-3,.,TRBV7-9,TGTGCCAGCAGCTTGGACCGCCCCTTGTCAGATACGCAGTATTTT,CASSLDRPLSDTQYF
.,TRBJ2-5,.,TRBV12-3/TRBV12-4,TGTGCCAGCAGTCAACAGCTTCAAGAGACCCAGTACTTC,CASSQQLQETQYF
.,TRBJ2-1,few,TRBV3-1,TGTGCCAGCAGCCAAGGTCGTACCCGAGATGAGCAGTTCTTC,CASSQGRTRDEQFF
TRBD1,TRBJ1-2,.,TRBV12-3/TRBV12-4,TGTGCCAGCAGTTTTCGCCGGGACAGCTACTATGGCTACACCTTC,CASSFRRDSYYGYTF
.,TRBJ2-1,.,TRBV3-1,TGTGCCAGCAACAAGGAGGGGGATGAGCAGTTCTTC,CASNKEGDEQFF
.,TRBJ1-5,.,TRBV5-1,TGCGCCAGCAGCCCGGAGGGCGGAGACAATCAGCCCCAGCATTTT,CASSPEGGDNQPQHF
.,TRBJ1-2,few,TRBV29-1,TGCAGCGTTGAAGGGGACTCTCTGCGCTATGGCTACACCTTC,CSVEGDSLRYGYTF
TRBD2,TRBJ2-4,.,TRBV7-2,TGTGCCAGCAGCTCTAGCGGGGGAATTGACATTCAGTACTTC,CASSSSGGIDIQYF
.,TRBJ1-4,few,TRBV7-9,TGTGCCAGCAGCTTAAGGGGCTCTAATGAAAAACTGTTTTTT,CASSLRGSNEKLFF
.,TRBJ1-4,few,TRBV3-1,TGTGCCAGCAGCCATTCGGGGTGGTCTAATGAAAAACTGTTTTTT,CASSHSGWSNEKLFF
.,TRBJ2-1,.,TRBV6-5,TGTGCCAGCAGTTATCGGGCCTCCACGGATTGGGAGCAGTTCTTC,CASSYRASTDWEQFF
TRBD1,TRBJ1-1,.,TRBV10-3,TGTGCCATCAGGGGGACAGGGAGGAACACTGAAGCTTTCTTT,CAIRGTGRNTEAFF
TRBD1,TRBJ1-2,.,TRBV3-1,TGTGCCAGCAGCCTGGGACAGGGGTTACACAACTATGGCTACACCTTC,CASSLGQGLHNYGYTF
TRBD2,TRBJ2-5,few,TRBV9,TGTGCCAGCAGCGTATCAGCTAGCGGGGGCTCCCAAGAGACCCAGTACTTC,CASSVSASGGSQETQYF
TRBD2,TRBJ2-7,.,TRBV2,TGTGCCAGCAGTAAAGCGGGGGGGATCTACGAGCAGTACTTC,CASSKAGGIYEQYF
TRBD1,TRBJ2-1,.,TRBV15,TGTGCCACCAGCCGAGACAGGGAAGAGACCCAGTTCTTC,CATSRDREETQFF
.,TRBJ2-5,.,TRBV4-1,TGCGCCAGCAGCCAGCCAGTGGGGGAGACCCAGTACTTC,CASSQPVGETQYF
.,TRBJ2-5,.,TRBV7-9,TGTGCCAGCAGCCTGGAGGAGACTACGACTTCCCAGTACTTC,CASSLEETTTSQYF
TRBD2,TRBJ2-5,.,TRBV10-3,TGTGCCATCAGTGGCGGGACTAGCTGGGAGACCCAGTACTTC,CAISGGTSWETQYF
.,TRBJ2-5,.,TRBV29-1,TGCAGCGTTTCCAGGGAGACCCAGTACTTC,CSVSRETQYF
.,TRBJ2-7,few,TRBV6-2/TRBV6-3,TGTGCCAGCAGTACCCAATACTACGAGCAGTACTTC,CASSTQYYEQYF
TRBD2,TRBJ2-4,.,TRBV7-9,TGTGCCAGCAGGGCTAGCGGGGGAGACATTCAGTACTTC,CASRASGGDIQYF
TRBD1,TRBJ1-1,few,TRBV27,TGTGCCAGCAGTTTACAGGGGGCGGTCACTGAAGCTTTCTTT,CASSLQGAVTEAFF
TRBD2,TRBJ2-4,few,TRBV4-1,TGCGCCAGCAGCCAAGGACTAGCGGGGGGGACATCCAAAAACATTCAGTACTTC,CASSQGLAGGTSKNIQYF
TRBD1,TRBJ2-1,.,TRBV6-6,TGTGCCAGCAGTTACTCGCGTCAGGGGGTATACAATGAGCAGTTCTTC,CASSYSRQGVYNEQFF
.,TRBJ2-1,.,TRBV12-5,TGTGCTAGTGGTTTGTCCCGGACACAGGGACCTCGCAATGAGCAGTTCTTC,CASGLSRTQGPRNEQFF
TRBD2,TRBJ2-1,.,TRBV7-9,TGTGCCAGCAGCACACAATTGACTAGCGGGGGAACGGATGAGCAGTTCTTC,CASSTQLTSGGTDEQFF
TRBD1,TRBJ1-4,.,TRBV5-1,TGCGCCAGCAGCTCAAGACAGGGGAATGAAAAACTGTTTTTT,CASSSRQGNEKLFF
.,TRBJ2-5,few,TRBV25-1,TGTGCCAGCAGTGATCGCCGCTACCAAGAGACCCAGTACTTC,CASSDRRYQETQYF
.,TRBJ1-2,.,TRBV7-8,TGTGCCAGCAGCTTAGGGGCGGTGCAGGCTAACTATGGCTACACCTTC,CASSLGAVQANYGYTF
.,TRBJ1-6,.,TRBV29-1,TGCAGCGTTGGGGGGGTTGGGAATTCACCCCTCCACTTT,CSVGGVGNSPLHF
.,TRBJ1-2,.,TRBV29-1,TGCAGCGGCGGTGGAGGAGGGGCATATGGCTACACCTTC,CSGGGGGAYGYTF
TRBD1,TRBJ1-2,.,TRBV12-3/TRBV12-4,TGTGCCGGCAGGGGGGACAGGGAAAAATACTATGGCTACACCTTC,CAGRGDREKYYGYTF
.,TRBJ2-7,.,TRBV29-1,TGCAGCGTTGAAGAAAGCTACGAGCAGTACTTC,CSVEESYEQYF
.,TRBJ2-1,.,TRBV20-1,TGCAGTGCTATTCCTAGCGTGGCTAGCTCCTACAATGAGCAGTTCTTC,CSAIPSVASSYNEQFF
.,TRBJ1-2,.,TRBV29-1,TGCAGCGTTGAGTACTGGCGTCAGGGACTCCGCTATGGCTACACCTTC,CSVEYWRQGLRYGYTF
.,TRBJ2-1,.,TRBV3-1,TGTGCCAGCAGCCAAGGGGGGAACTCCTACAATGAGCAGTTCTTC,CASSQGGNSYNEQFF
.,TRBJ1-5,.,TRBV6-2/TRBV6-3,TGTGCCAGCAGAAGGGGCTCTCTCAATCAGCCCCAGCATTTT,CASRRGSLNQPQHF
.,TRBJ2-3,.,TRBV6-6,TGTGCCAGCAGACCAGGACTCCTCACAGATACGCAGTATTTT,CASRPGLLTDTQYF